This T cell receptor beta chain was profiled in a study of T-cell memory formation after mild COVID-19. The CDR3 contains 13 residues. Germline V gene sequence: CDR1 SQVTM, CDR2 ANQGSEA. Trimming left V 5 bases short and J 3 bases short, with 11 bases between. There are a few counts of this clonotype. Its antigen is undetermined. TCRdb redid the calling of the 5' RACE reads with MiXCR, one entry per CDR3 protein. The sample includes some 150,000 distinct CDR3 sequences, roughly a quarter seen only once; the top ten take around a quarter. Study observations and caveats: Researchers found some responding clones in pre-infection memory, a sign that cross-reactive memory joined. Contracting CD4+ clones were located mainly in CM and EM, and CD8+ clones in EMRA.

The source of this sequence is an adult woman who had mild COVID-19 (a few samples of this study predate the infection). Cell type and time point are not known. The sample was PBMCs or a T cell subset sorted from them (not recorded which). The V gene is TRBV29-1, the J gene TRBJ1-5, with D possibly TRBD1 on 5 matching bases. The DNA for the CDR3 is TGCAGCGTTACCTACGGGACCAATCAGCCCCAGCATTTT. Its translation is CSVTYGTNQPQHF. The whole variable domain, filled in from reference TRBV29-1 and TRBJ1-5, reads SAVISQKPSRDICQRGTSLTIQCQVDSQVTMMFWYRQQPGQSLTLIATANQGSEATYESGFVIDKFPISRPNLTFSTLTVSNMSPEDSSIYLCSVTYGTNQPQHFGDGTRLSIL.